In this sample, the clone carrying this T cell receptor beta chain turned up once. Its antigen is as yet unknown. Naive CD8 cells, CD45RO-negative and positively selected for CCR7, excluded terminally differentiated effector memory CD45RA+ cells. This CDR3 has 14 residues. Germline CDR1 MGHRA, CDR2 YSYEKL. V was pared by 4 bases and J by 9 bases, with 16 bases between. The test was conducted at deep level. Using immunoSEQ multiplex PCR, the repertoire was profiled, and TCRdb retains in-frame clones only, with some absent. The sample carries about 2 million clones, about 95% recorded once. These data are taken from a study of shared clonotypes between healthy human individuals. Overall study results and limits: Among non-shared clonotypes, generation probabilities were lower than among those shared by all four donors. Naive subsets generally exceeded memory subsets in estimated richness.

Sequences were obtained from naive CD8+ T cells sorted from blood. J is TRBJ2-1 and V is TRBV4-1; possibly TRBD1 or TRBD2 for D (5 bases each). The sequence was collected from a man between 18 and 29 years old in good health. The CDR3 loop is CASSLRSGTPEQFF. The CDR3 DNA sequence: TGCGCCAGCAGCCTAAGATCCGGGACCCCTGAGCAGTTCTTC.